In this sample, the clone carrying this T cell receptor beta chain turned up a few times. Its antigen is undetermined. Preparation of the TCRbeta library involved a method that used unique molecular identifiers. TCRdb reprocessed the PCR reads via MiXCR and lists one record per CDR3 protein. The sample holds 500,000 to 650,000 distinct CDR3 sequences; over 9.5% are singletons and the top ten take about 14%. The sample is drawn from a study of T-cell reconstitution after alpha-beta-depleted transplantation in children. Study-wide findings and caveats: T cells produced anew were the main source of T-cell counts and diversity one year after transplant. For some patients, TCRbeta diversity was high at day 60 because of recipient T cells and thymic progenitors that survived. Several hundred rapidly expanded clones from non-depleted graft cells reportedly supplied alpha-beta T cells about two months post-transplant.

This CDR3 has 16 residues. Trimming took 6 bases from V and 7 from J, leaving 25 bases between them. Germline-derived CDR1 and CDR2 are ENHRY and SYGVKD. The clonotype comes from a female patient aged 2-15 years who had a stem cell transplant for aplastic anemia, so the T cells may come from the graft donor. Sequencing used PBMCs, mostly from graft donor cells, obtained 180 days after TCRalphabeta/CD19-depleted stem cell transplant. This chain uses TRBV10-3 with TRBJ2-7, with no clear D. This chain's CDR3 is CAIRARDGDPGGEQYF. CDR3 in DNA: TGTGCCATCAGAGCTAGGGATGGGGATCCCGGCGGTGAGCAGTACTTC.